The present entry profiles one T cell receptor beta chain with its context. This sample was included in a study of T cells in Graves' hyperthyroidism and ophthalmopathy. CDR3 length: 15 amino acids. Germline trimming cut 10 bases from V and 3 bases from J; bases unmatched to any gene: 7. Germline loops: CDR1 ENHRY, CDR2 SYGVKD. The source material, RNA transcripts, was used to amplify TCR beta CDR3 regions. HTBI primers were the set used in a first-round RT-PCR of the TCR CDR3. MiXCR was run by TCRdb on the multiplex PCR reads, yielding one entry per CDR3 protein. The table records about 52,000 distinct CDR3 sequences, around half of them present only once. Lactation, pregnancy, other autoimmune disease or uncontrolled infection led to exclusion of patients. Based on clinical symptoms, serum thyroxine and TRAb, thyroid ultrasound and orbital computed tomography, diagnoses were reached.

This chain uses TRBV10-3 with TRBJ2-1; 12 nucleotides align to TRBD2. The specimen was blood. This receptor was identified in a woman between 45 and 60 years old with Graves' ophthalmopathy. CDR3 sequence reads: CATTRTSGDYNEQFF. The CDR3 DNA follows: TGTGCCACTACCCGGACTAGCGGGGACTACAATGAGCAGTTCTTC.